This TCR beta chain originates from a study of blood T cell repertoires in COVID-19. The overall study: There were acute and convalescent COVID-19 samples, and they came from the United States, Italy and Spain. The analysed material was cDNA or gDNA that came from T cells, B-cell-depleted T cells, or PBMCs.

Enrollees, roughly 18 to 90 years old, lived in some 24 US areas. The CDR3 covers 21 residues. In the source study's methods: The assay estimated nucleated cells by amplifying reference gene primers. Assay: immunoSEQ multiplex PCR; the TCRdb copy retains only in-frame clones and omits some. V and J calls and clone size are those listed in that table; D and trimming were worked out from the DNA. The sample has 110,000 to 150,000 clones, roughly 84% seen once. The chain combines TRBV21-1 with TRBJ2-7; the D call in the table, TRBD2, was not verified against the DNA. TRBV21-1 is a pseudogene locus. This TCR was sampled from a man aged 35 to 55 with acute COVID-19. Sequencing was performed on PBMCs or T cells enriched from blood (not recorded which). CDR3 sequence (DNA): TGTGCCAGCAGCAAATGTCATCTTGGCGGGAGGTCCCCGCTAAGCTCCTACGAGCAGTACTTC. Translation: CASSKCHLGGRSPLSSYEQYF.